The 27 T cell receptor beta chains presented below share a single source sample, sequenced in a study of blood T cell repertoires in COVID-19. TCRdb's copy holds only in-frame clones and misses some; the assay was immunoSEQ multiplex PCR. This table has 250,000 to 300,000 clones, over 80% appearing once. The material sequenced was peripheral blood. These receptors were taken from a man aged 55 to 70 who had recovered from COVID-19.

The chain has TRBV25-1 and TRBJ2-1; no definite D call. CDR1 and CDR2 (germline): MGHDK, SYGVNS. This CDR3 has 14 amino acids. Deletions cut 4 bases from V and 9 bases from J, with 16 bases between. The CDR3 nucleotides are TGTGCCAGCAGTGGCCAACTGGGCTTCGGTGAGCAGTTCTTC. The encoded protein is CASSGQLGFGEQFF.

The CDR3 here is CASSLEGLNYNEQFF. In DNA, the CDR3 is TGTGCCAGCAGCTTGGAGGGGCTGAACTACAATGAGCAGTTCTTC. The chain combines TRBV5-5 with TRBJ2-1; tentatively, D is TRBD1 (5 bases). The germline V gene encodes CDR1 SGHKS and CDR2 YYEKEE (reference sequence). The CDR3 consists of 15 residues. Trimming removed 0 bases from V and 3 bases from J, with 10 bases in between.

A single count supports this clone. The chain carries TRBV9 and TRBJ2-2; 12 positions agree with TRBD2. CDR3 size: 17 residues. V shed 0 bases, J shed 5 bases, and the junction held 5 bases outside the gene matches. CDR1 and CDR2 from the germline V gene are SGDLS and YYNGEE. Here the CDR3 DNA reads TGTGCCAGCAGCGTAGGCGGGACTAGCGGGCGTACCGGGGAGCTGTTTTTT. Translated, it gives CASSVGGTSGRTGELFF.

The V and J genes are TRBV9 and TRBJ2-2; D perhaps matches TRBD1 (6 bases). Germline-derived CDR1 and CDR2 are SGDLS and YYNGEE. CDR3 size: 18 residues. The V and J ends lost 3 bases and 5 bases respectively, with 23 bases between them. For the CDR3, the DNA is TGTGCCAGCAGCGCCCAACCCCGTGTGGGGGCCCTAACCGGGGAGCTGTTTTTT. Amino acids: CASSAQPRVGALTGELFF. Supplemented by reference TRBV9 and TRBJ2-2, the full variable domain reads DSGVTQTPKHLITATGQRVTLRCSPRSGDLSVYWYQQSLDQGLQFLIQYYNGEERAKGNILERFSAQQFPDLHSELNLSSLELGDSALYFCASSAQPRVGALTGELFFGEGSRLTVL.

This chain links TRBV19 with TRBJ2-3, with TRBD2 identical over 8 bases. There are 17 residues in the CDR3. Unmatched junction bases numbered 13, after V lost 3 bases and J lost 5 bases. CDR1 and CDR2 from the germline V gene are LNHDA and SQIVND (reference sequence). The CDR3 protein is CASSMKGGRNTLDTQYF. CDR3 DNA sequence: TGTGCCAGTAGTATGAAGGGCGGGAGGAATACCTTAGATACGCAGTATTTT.

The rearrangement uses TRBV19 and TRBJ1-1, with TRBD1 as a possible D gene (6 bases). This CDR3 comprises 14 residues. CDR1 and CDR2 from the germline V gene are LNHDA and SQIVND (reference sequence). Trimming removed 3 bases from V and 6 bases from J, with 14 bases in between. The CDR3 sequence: CASSIGTKGPEAFF. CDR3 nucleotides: TGTGCCAGTAGTATCGGGACAAAAGGGCCTGAAGCTTTCTTT.

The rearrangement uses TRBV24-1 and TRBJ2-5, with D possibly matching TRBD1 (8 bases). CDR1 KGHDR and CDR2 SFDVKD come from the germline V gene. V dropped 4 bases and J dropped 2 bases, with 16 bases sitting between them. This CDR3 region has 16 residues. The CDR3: CATSDPGQGGQETQYF. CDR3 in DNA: TGTGCCACCAGTGACCCCGGACAGGGAGGGCAAGAGACCCAGTACTTC.

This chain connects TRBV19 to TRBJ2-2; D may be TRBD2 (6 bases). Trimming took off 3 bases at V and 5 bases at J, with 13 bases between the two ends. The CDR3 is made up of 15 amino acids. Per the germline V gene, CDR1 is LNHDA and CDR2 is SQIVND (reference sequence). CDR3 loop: CASSMYGSGTGELFF. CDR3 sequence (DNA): TGTGCCAGTAGTATGTACGGGAGTGGAACCGGGGAGCTGTTTTTT. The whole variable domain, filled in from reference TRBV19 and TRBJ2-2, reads DGGITQSPKYLFRKEGQNVTLSCEQNLNHDAMYWYRQDPGQGLRLIYYSQIVNDFQKGDIAEGYSVSREKKESFPLTVTSAQKNPTAFYLCASSMYGSGTGELFFGEGSRLTVL.

Here the CDR3 reads CASSGGGQGYNQPQHF. In nucleotides, the CDR3 is TGTGCCAGTAGCGGGGGGGGACAGGGCTACAATCAGCCCCAGCATTTT. This chain joins TRBV19 and TRBJ1-5; 9 nucleotides agree with TRBD1. V trimming: 6 bases; J trimming: 3 bases; junction bases outside the gene matches: 9. The V gene's germline CDR1 is LNHDA and CDR2 SQIVND (reference sequence). The CDR3 is made up of 16 amino acids.

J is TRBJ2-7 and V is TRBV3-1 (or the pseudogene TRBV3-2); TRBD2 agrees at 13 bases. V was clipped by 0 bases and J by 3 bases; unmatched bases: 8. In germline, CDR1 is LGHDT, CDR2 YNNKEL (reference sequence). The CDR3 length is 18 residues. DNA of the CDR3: TGTGCCAGCAGCCAAGATCGTGGGACTAGCGGGGCCGACTACGAGCAGTACTTC. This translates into CASSQDRGTSGADYEQYF.

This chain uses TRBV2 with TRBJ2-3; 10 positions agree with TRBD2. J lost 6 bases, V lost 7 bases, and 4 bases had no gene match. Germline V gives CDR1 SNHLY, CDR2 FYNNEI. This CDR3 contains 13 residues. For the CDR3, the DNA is TGTGCCAGCAATCTAGCGGGAGTGGATACGCAGTATTTT. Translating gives CASNLAGVDTQYF. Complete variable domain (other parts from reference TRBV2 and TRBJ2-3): EPEVTQTPSHQVTQMGQEVILRCVPISNHLYFYWYRQILGQKVEFLVSFYNNEISEKSEIFDDQFSVERPDGSNFTLKIRSTKLEDSAMYFCASNLAGVDTQYFGPGTRLTVL.

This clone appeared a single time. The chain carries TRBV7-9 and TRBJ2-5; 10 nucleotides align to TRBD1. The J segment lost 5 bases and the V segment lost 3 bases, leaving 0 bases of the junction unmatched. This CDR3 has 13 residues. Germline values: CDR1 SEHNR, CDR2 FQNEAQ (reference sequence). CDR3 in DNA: TGTGCCAGCAGCTTGGACAGGGGGGAGACCCAGTACTTC. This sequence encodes CASSLDRGETQYF.

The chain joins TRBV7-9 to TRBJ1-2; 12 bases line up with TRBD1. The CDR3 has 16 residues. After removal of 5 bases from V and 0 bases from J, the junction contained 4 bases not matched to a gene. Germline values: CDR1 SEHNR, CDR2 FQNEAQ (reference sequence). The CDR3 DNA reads TGTGCCAGCAGCCCAGGGGACAGGGGGCCTAACTATGGCTACACCTTC. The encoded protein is CASSPGDRGPNYGYTF.

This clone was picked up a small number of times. The CDR3 DNA follows: TGTGCCAGCTCACCTTTGGGAGTTAATGAAAAACTGTTTTTT. This encodes CASSPLGVNEKLFF. This rearrangement joins TRBV18 to TRBJ1-4; no reliable D call. The CDR3 totals 14 residues. CDR1 and CDR2 (germline): KGHSH, LQKENI. The V end was cut by 3 bases, the J end by 4 bases, with 9 bases between.

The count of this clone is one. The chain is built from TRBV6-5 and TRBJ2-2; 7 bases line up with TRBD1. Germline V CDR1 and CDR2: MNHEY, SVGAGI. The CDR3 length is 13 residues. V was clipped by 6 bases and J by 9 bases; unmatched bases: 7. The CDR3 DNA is TGTGCCAGCAGCCCCGACAGGGCCCGGGAGCTGTTTTTT. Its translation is CASSPDRARELFF.

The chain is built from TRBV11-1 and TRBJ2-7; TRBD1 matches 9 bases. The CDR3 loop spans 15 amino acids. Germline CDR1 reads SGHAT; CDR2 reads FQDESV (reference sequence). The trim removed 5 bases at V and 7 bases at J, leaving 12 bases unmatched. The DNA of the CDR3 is TGTGCCAGCAGCCTAATGACAGGGGGAATGAGTGAGCAGTACTTC. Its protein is CASSLMTGGMSEQYF.

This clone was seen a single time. The DNA of the CDR3 is TGTGCCAGCTCGGGGACAGGGGGACAAGAGACCCAGTACTTC. Amino acids: CASSGTGGQETQYF. The chain joins TRBV18 to TRBJ2-5; TRBD1 aligns across 11 bases. CDR3 length equals 14 residues. Germline loops: CDR1 KGHSH, CDR2 LQKENI. The junction had 2 bases not matched to a gene; V was cut back by 6 bases and J by 2 bases.

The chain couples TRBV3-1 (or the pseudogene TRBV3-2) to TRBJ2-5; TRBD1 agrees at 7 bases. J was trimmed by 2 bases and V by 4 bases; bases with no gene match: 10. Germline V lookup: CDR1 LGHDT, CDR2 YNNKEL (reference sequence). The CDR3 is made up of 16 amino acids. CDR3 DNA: TGTGCCAGCAGCCCCAACGCCCTGGACAGGCAAGAGACCCAGTACTTC. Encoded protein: CASSPNALDRQETQYF.

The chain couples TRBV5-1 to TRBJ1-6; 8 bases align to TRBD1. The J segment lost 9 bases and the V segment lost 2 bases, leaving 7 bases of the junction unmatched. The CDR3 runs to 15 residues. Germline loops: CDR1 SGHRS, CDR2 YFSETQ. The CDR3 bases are TGCGCCAGCAGCTTTAGTCGACAGGGGACTTCACCCCTCCACTTT. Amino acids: CASSFSRQGTSPLHF.

DNA for the CDR3: TGTGCCAGCAGTGCAACAGGGACCGGGGAGCTGTTTTTT. Translating it yields CASSATGTGELFF. The V call is TRBV12-3 or TRBV12-4, the J call TRBJ2-2, with a weak D call TRBD1 (6 bases). The CDR3 has 13 amino acids. With 5 bases removed from V and 5 bases from J, the gap between germline ends came to 9 bases.

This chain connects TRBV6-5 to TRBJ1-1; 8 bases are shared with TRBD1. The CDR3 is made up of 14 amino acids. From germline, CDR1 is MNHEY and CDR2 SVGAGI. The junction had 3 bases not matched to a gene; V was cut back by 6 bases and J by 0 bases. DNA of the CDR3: TGTGCCAGCAGCCAGACAGGGGTGAACACTGAAGCTTTCTTT. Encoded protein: CASSQTGVNTEAFF.

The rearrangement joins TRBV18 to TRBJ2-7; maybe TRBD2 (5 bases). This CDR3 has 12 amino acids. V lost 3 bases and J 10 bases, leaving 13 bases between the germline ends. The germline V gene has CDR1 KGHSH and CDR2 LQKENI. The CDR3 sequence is CASSPTSQPQYF. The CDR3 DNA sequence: TGTGCCAGCTCACCCACTAGTCAACCACAGTACTTC.

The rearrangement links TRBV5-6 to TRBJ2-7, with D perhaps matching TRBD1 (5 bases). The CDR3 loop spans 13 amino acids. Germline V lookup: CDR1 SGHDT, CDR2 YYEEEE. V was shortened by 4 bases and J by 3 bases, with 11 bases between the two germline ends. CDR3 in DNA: TGTGCCAGCAGCCTACTGGGGCGCTACGAGCAGTACTTC. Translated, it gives CASSLLGRYEQYF.

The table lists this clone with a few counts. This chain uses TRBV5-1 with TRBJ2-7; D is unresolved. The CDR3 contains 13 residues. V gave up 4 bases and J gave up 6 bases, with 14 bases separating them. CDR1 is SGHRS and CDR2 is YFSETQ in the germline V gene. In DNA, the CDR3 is TGCGCCAGCAGCCCCTGGGCTTTTGGCGAGCAGTACTTC. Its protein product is CASSPWAFGEQYF. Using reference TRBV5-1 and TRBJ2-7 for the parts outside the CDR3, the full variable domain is KAGVTQTPRYLIKTRGQQVTLSCSPISGHRSVSWYQQTPGQGLQFLFEYFSETQRNKGNFPGRFSGRQFSNSRSEMNVSTLELGDSALYLCASSPWAFGEQYFGPGTRLTVT.

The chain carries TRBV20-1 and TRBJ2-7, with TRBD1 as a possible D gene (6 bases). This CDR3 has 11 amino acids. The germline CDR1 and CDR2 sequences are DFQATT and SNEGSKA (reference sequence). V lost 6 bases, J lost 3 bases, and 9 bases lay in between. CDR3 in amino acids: CSARGIYEQYF. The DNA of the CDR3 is TGCAGTGCAAGGGGGATCTACGAGCAGTACTTC.

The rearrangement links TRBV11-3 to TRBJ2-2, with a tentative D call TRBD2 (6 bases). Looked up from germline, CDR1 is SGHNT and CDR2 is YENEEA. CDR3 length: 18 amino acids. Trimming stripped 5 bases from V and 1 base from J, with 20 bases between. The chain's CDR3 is CASSHPSSAGLNTGELFF. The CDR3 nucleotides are TGTGCCAGCAGCCACCCCTCTAGCGCGGGGCTGAACACCGGGGAGCTGTTTTTT.

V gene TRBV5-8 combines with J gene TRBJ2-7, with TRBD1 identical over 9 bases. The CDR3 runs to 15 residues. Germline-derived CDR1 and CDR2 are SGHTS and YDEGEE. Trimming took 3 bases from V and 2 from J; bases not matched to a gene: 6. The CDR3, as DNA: TGTGCCAGCAGCTCGGACAGGGGTCGCGCCTACGAGCAGTACTTC. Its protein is CASSSDRGRAYEQYF.